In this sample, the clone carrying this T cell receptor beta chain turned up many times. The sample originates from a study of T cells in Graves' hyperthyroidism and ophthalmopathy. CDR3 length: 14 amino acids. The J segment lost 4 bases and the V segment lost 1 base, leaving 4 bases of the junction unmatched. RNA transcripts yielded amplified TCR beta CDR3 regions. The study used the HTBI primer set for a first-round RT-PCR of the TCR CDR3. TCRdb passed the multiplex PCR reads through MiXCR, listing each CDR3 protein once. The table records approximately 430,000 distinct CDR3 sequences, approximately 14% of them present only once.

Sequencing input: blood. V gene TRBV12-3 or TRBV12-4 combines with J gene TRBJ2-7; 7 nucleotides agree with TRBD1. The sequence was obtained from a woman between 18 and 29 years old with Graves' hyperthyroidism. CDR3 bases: TGTGCCAGCAGTTTAGGACAGGGCAGGTACGAGCAGTACTTC. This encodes CASSLGQGRYEQYF.